The rows below give T cell receptor beta chains drawn from one sample of a study of T-cell reconstitution after alpha-beta-depleted transplantation in children. TCRdb reanalysed the PCR reads using MiXCR and keeps one entry per CDR3 protein. The repertoire has hundreds of thousands of distinct CDR3 sequences, around 11% of them found once; the top ten carry over 2%. This sample comprised PBMCs from the stem cell graft donor, obtained from the stem cell graft. Receptor source: a human donor who donated a stem cell graft to a child with acute lymphoblastic leukemia. Both conserved end residues are part of each CDR3. Each record gives: D gene, V gene, J gene, CDR3 length, clone size, CDR3 protein, CDR3 DNA. A D gene is named only where the DNA matches it firmly. Expanded clones are given a class, and other clones once, few, many or no size at all.

d_call: .; v_call: TRBV20-1; j_call: TRBJ2-1; cdr3_length: 15; clone_size: many; cdr3_aa: CSAGDFFSSYNEQFF; cdr3_nt: TGCAGTGCCGGGGACTTCTTTAGCTCCTACAATGAGCAGTTCTTC
d_call: .; v_call: TRBV28; j_call: TRBJ1-5; cdr3_length: 16; clone_size: many; cdr3_aa: CASSFLWVQAGQPQHF; cdr3_nt: TGTGCCAGCAGTTTCTTGTGGGTCCAGGCGGGCCAGCCCCAGCATTTT
d_call: TRBD1; v_call: TRBV4-1; j_call: TRBJ2-1; cdr3_length: 15; clone_size: many; cdr3_aa: CASSPQRTGHNEQFF; cdr3_nt: TGCGCCAGCAGCCCACAAAGGACAGGGCACAATGAGCAGTTCTTC
d_call: .; v_call: TRBV6-1; j_call: TRBJ2-3; cdr3_length: 17; clone_size: many; cdr3_aa: CASSATDFSRTTDTQYF; cdr3_nt: TGTGCCAGCAGTGCCACGGACTTTTCTCGAACCACAGATACGCAGTATTTT
d_call: TRBD1; v_call: TRBV27; j_call: TRBJ1-6; cdr3_length: 16; clone_size: many; cdr3_aa: CASSFGTGGFRSPLHF; cdr3_nt: TGTGCCAGCAGTTTTGGGACAGGGGGGTTTCGGTCACCCCTCCACTTT
d_call: TRBD1; v_call: TRBV14; j_call: TRBJ2-2; cdr3_length: 22; clone_size: many; cdr3_aa: CASSQEAIGTGRGRGWTGELFF; cdr3_nt: TGTGCCAGCAGCCAAGAAGCGATTGGGACAGGGAGAGGTCGGGGATGGACCGGGGAGCTGTTTTTT
d_call: .; v_call: TRBV18; j_call: TRBJ2-3; cdr3_length: 15; clone_size: many; cdr3_aa: CASSPGAANTDTQYF; cdr3_nt: TGTGCCAGCTCACCTGGAGCGGCGAACACAGATACGCAGTATTTT
d_call: .; v_call: TRBV12-3/TRBV12-4; j_call: TRBJ2-7; cdr3_length: 15; clone_size: many; cdr3_aa: CASSLRGAGSYEQYF; cdr3_nt: TGTGCCAGCAGTTTGAGAGGGGCTGGCTCCTACGAGCAGTACTTC
d_call: TRBD1; v_call: TRBV11-3; j_call: TRBJ2-2; cdr3_length: 20; clone_size: many; cdr3_aa: CASSPVRGQGAGRNTGELFF; cdr3_nt: TGTGCCAGCAGCCCAGTCAGGGGACAGGGGGCCGGTAGAAACACCGGGGAGCTGTTTTTT
d_call: .; v_call: TRBV20-1; j_call: TRBJ2-7; cdr3_length: 14; clone_size: few; cdr3_aa: CSVSDGRSSYEQYF; cdr3_nt: TGCAGTGTCTCAGACGGACGAAGCTCCTACGAGCAGTACTTC
d_call: .; v_call: TRBV29-1; j_call: TRBJ1-2; cdr3_length: 12; clone_size: .; cdr3_aa: CSVREWGEGYTF; cdr3_nt: TGCAGCGTTAGAGAGTGGGGGGAAGGCTACACCTTC
d_call: TRBD1; v_call: TRBV7-3; j_call: TRBJ2-1; cdr3_length: 15; clone_size: many; cdr3_aa: CASSLVGQAPNEQFF; cdr3_nt: TGTGCCAGCAGCTTAGTGGGACAGGCCCCCAATGAGCAGTTCTTC
d_call: .; v_call: TRBV29-1; j_call: TRBJ2-6; cdr3_length: 15; clone_size: many; cdr3_aa: CSVEVWGAGANVLTF; cdr3_nt: TGCAGCGTTGAGGTGTGGGGCGCTGGGGCCAACGTCCTGACTTTC
d_call: .; v_call: TRBV28; j_call: TRBJ1-1; cdr3_length: 11; clone_size: many; cdr3_aa: CASSERTEAFF; cdr3_nt: TGTGCCAGCAGTGAACGGACTGAAGCTTTCTTT
d_call: TRBD1; v_call: TRBV12-3/TRBV12-4; j_call: TRBJ1-4; cdr3_length: 17; clone_size: few; cdr3_aa: CASSLNFGTGAGEKLFF; cdr3_nt: TGTGCCAGCAGCCTAAATTTCGGGACAGGGGCTGGCGAAAAACTGTTTTTT
d_call: .; v_call: TRBV29-1; j_call: TRBJ2-5; cdr3_length: 11; clone_size: few; cdr3_aa: CSARGGGTQYF; cdr3_nt: TGCAGCGCTAGAGGGGGGGGTACCCAGTACTTC
d_call: .; v_call: TRBV11-2; j_call: TRBJ1-2; cdr3_length: 18; clone_size: many; cdr3_aa: CASSGPSWPTGPVAGYTF; cdr3_nt: TGTGCCAGCAGCGGCCCCTCTTGGCCAACCGGGCCCGTAGCTGGCTACACCTTC
d_call: TRBD2; v_call: TRBV6-2/TRBV6-3; j_call: TRBJ2-3; cdr3_length: 14; clone_size: many; cdr3_aa: CASSTSGPTDTQYF; cdr3_nt: TGTGCCAGCAGCACTAGCGGACCCACAGATACGCAGTATTTT
d_call: TRBD2; v_call: TRBV20-1; j_call: TRBJ2-3; cdr3_length: 18; clone_size: many; cdr3_aa: CSARDGGLAGGITDTQYF; cdr3_nt: TGCAGTGCTAGAGATGGGGGACTAGCGGGGGGAATCACAGATACGCAGTATTTT
d_call: .; v_call: TRBV7-2; j_call: TRBJ1-5; cdr3_length: 15; clone_size: .; cdr3_aa: CASSLAKGSNQPQHF; cdr3_nt: TGTGCCAGCAGCTTAGCGAAAGGTAGCAATCAGCCCCAGCATTTT
d_call: .; v_call: TRBV5-1; j_call: TRBJ1-1; cdr3_length: 16; clone_size: many; cdr3_aa: CASSLIPRRENTEAFF; cdr3_nt: TGCGCCAGCAGCTTGATCCCCCGACGGGAAAACACTGAAGCTTTCTTT
d_call: .; v_call: TRBV27; j_call: TRBJ2-3; cdr3_length: 16; clone_size: few; cdr3_aa: CASRLRSYSLTDTQYF; cdr3_nt: TGTGCCAGCAGACTCCGGAGTTATTCCCTCACAGATACGCAGTATTTT
d_call: TRBD2; v_call: TRBV20-1; j_call: TRBJ2-5; cdr3_length: 17; clone_size: many; cdr3_aa: CSASMDGRARGTETQYF; cdr3_nt: TGCAGTGCTAGTATGGACGGGAGGGCCCGGGGCACCGAGACCCAGTACTTC
d_call: TRBD1; v_call: TRBV5-1; j_call: TRBJ2-7; cdr3_length: 12; clone_size: many; cdr3_aa: CASSGQGPEQYF; cdr3_nt: TGCGCCAGCAGTGGACAGGGCCCCGAGCAGTACTTC
d_call: .; v_call: TRBV5-6; j_call: TRBJ2-2; cdr3_length: 17; clone_size: many; cdr3_aa: CASSFINRAGNTGELFF; cdr3_nt: TGTGCCAGCAGCTTCATAAACCGGGCGGGGAACACCGGGGAGCTGTTTTTT
d_call: .; v_call: TRBV12-3/TRBV12-4; j_call: TRBJ1-2; cdr3_length: 13; clone_size: few; cdr3_aa: CASGLRTFRGYTF; cdr3_nt: TGTGCCAGCGGACTCAGGACCTTCAGAGGCTACACCTTC
d_call: TRBD2; v_call: TRBV5-6; j_call: TRBJ2-3; cdr3_length: 19; clone_size: many; cdr3_aa: CASTSWIRTSVTSTDTQYF; cdr3_nt: TGTGCCAGCACCTCATGGATTCGGACTAGCGTGACTAGCACAGATACGCAGTATTTT
d_call: TRBD1; v_call: TRBV28; j_call: TRBJ1-5; cdr3_length: 14; clone_size: many; cdr3_aa: CASSRTGGTKAQHF; cdr3_nt: TGTGCCAGCAGTCGCACAGGGGGCACCAAGGCCCAGCATTTT
d_call: .; v_call: TRBV29-1; j_call: TRBJ2-4; cdr3_length: 13; clone_size: many; cdr3_aa: CSVARESKNIQYF; cdr3_nt: TGCAGCGTTGCTAGGGAATCCAAAAACATTCAGTACTTC
d_call: TRBD1; v_call: TRBV20-1; j_call: TRBJ1-6; cdr3_length: 13; clone_size: many; cdr3_aa: CSAVRDRDSPLHF; cdr3_nt: TGCAGTGCTGTCCGGGACAGGGATTCACCCCTCCACTTT
d_call: .; v_call: TRBV12-5; j_call: TRBJ2-1; cdr3_length: 13; clone_size: many; cdr3_aa: CASGLGGGSEQFF; cdr3_nt: TGTGCTAGTGGTTTGGGTGGGGGGAGTGAGCAGTTCTTC
d_call: TRBD2; v_call: TRBV12-3/TRBV12-4; j_call: TRBJ2-7; cdr3_length: 15; clone_size: many; cdr3_aa: CASSSRTSGRREQYF; cdr3_nt: TGTGCCAGCAGTTCCCGGACTAGCGGGAGGCGGGAGCAGTACTTC
d_call: .; v_call: TRBV10-3; j_call: TRBJ1-1; cdr3_length: 13; clone_size: .; cdr3_aa: CAIRHSSSTEAFF; cdr3_nt: TGTGCCATCAGGCACAGCAGTAGCACTGAAGCTTTCTTT
d_call: TRBD1; v_call: TRBV6-5; j_call: TRBJ2-7; cdr3_length: 11; clone_size: many; cdr3_aa: CASRGTGEQYF; cdr3_nt: TGTGCCAGCAGGGGGACAGGGGAGCAGTACTTC
d_call: TRBD2; v_call: TRBV7-9; j_call: TRBJ2-3; cdr3_length: 17; clone_size: many; cdr3_aa: CASSLAATAGGFDTQYF; cdr3_nt: TGTGCCAGCAGCTTGGCGGCGACAGCGGGAGGGTTCGATACGCAGTATTTT
d_call: .; v_call: TRBV4-3; j_call: TRBJ2-3; cdr3_length: 15; clone_size: many; cdr3_aa: CASSQDWGRVDTQYF; cdr3_nt: TGCGCCAGCAGCCAAGATTGGGGGCGGGTAGATACGCAGTATTTT
d_call: TRBD1; v_call: TRBV20-1; j_call: TRBJ1-5; cdr3_length: 14; clone_size: .; cdr3_aa: CSAPVQGGNQPQHF; cdr3_nt: TGCAGTGCGCCCGTACAGGGGGGCAATCAGCCCCAGCATTTT
d_call: .; v_call: TRBV3-1; j_call: TRBJ2-3; cdr3_length: 15; clone_size: many; cdr3_aa: CASSPLRGPTDTQYF; cdr3_nt: TGTGCCAGCAGCCCCTTGAGAGGGCCAACAGATACGCAGTATTTT
d_call: .; v_call: TRBV27; j_call: TRBJ2-7; cdr3_length: 13; clone_size: many; cdr3_aa: CATSGRATYEQYF; cdr3_nt: TGTGCCACCTCCGGACGGGCTACCTACGAGCAGTACTTC
d_call: TRBD2; v_call: TRBV5-6; j_call: TRBJ2-1; cdr3_length: 16; clone_size: few; cdr3_aa: CASTSRPAGLYNEQFF; cdr3_nt: TGTGCCAGCACCTCACGCCCAGCGGGGTTATACAATGAGCAGTTCTTC
d_call: .; v_call: TRBV29-1; j_call: TRBJ2-3; cdr3_length: 18; clone_size: many; cdr3_aa: CSVLAGAAGTYSTDTQYF; cdr3_nt: TGCAGCGTCCTCGCGGGAGCTGCGGGGACATATAGCACAGATACGCAGTATTTT